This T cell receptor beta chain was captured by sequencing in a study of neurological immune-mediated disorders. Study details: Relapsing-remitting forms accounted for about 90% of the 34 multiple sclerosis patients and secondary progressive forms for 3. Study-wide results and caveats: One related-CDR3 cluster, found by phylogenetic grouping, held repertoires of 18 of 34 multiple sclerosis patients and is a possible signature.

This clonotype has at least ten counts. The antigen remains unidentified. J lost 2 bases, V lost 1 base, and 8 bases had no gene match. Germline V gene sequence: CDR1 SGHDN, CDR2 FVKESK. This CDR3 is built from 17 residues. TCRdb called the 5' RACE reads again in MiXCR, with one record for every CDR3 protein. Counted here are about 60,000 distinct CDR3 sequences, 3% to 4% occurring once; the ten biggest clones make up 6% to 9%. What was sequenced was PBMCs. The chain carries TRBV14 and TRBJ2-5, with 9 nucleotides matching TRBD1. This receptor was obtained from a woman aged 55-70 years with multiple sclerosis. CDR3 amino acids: CASSQASGTGIQETQYF. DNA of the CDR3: TGTGCCAGCAGCCAAGCGTCCGGGACAGGGATACAAGAGACCCAGTACTTC.